The clone carrying this TCR beta chain was seen at least ten times. What it binds is not known. These data come from a study of neurological immune-mediated disorders. Findings of the study overall: Multiple sclerosis, the disease with the least TCR clonal expansion, fell below healthy controls, whereas HTLV-1-associated myelopathy showed the most. The absence of shared CDR3 amino acid sequences among expanded clones across subjects suggests private repertoires in all groups.

TCRdb redid the calling of the 5' RACE reads with MiXCR, one entry per CDR3 protein. This sample carries approximately 82,000 distinct CDR3 sequences, around an eighth of them seen once, and the ten largest clones take approximately 6.8%. The CDR3 length is 15 residues. The V gene lost 6 bases and the J gene lost 4 bases, with 17 bases spanning the gap. Unsorted libraries were derived from 2 million PBMCs stored at -80 C. The chain combines TRBV12-3 or TRBV12-4 with TRBJ2-3; D assignment may be TRBD1 or TRBD2 (5 bases each). The sequencing sample was made of PBMCs. The receptor comes from a woman aged 45 to 65 in good health. CDR3 coding DNA: TGTGCCAGCAGCCGCCGGGACCCCGGCGCAGATACGCAGTATTTT. Amino acid sequence: CASSRRDPGADTQYF.